Below, 25 T cell receptor beta chains from the same sample are listed, as sequenced in a study of blood T cell repertoires in COVID-19. Profiling relied on immunoSEQ multiplex PCR, and the TCRdb table lists in-frame clones only, not all of them. The sample contains 450,000 or so clones, over 85% of which appear only once. Sequencing used peripheral blood. The receptor source for this set is a man between 18 and 35 years old with COVID-19, enrolled during active disease.

The V call is TRBV5-1, the J call TRBJ2-1; tentatively, D is TRBD1 (6 bases). CDR1 and CDR2 from the germline V gene are SGHRS and YFSETQ. V lost 0 bases, J lost 6 bases, and 7 bases lay in between. This CDR3 region has 13 residues. CDR3 sequence: CASSLGDTNEQFF. The CDR3 DNA reads as TGCGCCAGCAGCTTGGGGGACACCAATGAGCAGTTCTTC.

Only one count was recorded for this clone. V usage is TRBV2 and J usage is TRBJ2-2, with 11 nucleotides matching TRBD2. From germline, CDR1 is SNHLY and CDR2 FYNNEI. The junction had 3 bases not matched to a gene; V was cut back by 5 bases and J by 1 base. The CDR3 length is 16 residues. CDR3: CASSLTSGGNTGELFF. The CDR3 DNA follows: TGTGCCAGCAGTCTTACTAGCGGGGGGAACACCGGGGAGCTGTTTTTT.

V is TRBV10-2 and J is TRBJ2-5, with 9 bases identical to TRBD2. This CDR3 is built from 16 residues. J was trimmed by 4 bases and V by 3 bases; bases with no gene match: 9. Germline values: CDR1 WSHSY, CDR2 SAAADI. Written as DNA, the CDR3 is TGCGCCAGCAGTGATTGGCTAGCGGGGAGGCTAGAGACCCAGTACTTC. Translating it yields CASSDWLAGRLETQYF.

The V gene is TRBV19, the J gene TRBJ1-2; D might be TRBD1 (5 bases). Trimming removed 5 bases from V and 3 bases from J, with 19 bases in between. Germline assignment: CDR1 LNHDA and CDR2 SQIVND (reference sequence). This CDR3 spans 16 amino acids. The CDR3 region is CASSSRRWPGDYGYTF. The CDR3 DNA is TGTGCCAGTAGTTCTAGGCGGTGGCCGGGGGACTATGGCTACACCTTC. Full variable domain (missing parts from reference TRBV19 and TRBJ1-2): DGGITQSPKYLFRKEGQNVTLSCEQNLNHDAMYWYRQDPGQGLRLIYYSQIVNDFQKGDIAEGYSVSREKKESFPLTVTSAQKNPTAFYLCASSSRRWPGDYGYTFGSGTRLTVV.

The chain links TRBV5-1 to TRBJ2-2; no clear D. CDR1 and CDR2 from the germline V gene are SGHRS and YFSETQ. The CDR3 runs to 17 residues. The V and J ends lost 0 bases and 5 bases respectively, with 17 bases between them. DNA for the CDR3: TGCGCCAGCAGCTTGGTGGAGTTCCTGTATGGTACCGGGGAGCTGTTTTTT. Its protein product is CASSLVEFLYGTGELFF.

The chain employs TRBV9 and TRBJ2-3, with 7 bases that match TRBD2. This CDR3 comprises 14 residues. J gave up 10 bases and V 0 bases, and 8 bases lay outside the gene matches. Germline lookup yields CDR1 SGDLS and CDR2 YYNGEE. The CDR3 bases are TGTGCCAGCAGCGTAGCAATGGGGGGGATGGCGCAGTATTTT. Its protein is CASSVAMGGMAQYF. Full variable domain (outside the CDR3, taken from reference TRBV9 and TRBJ2-3): DSGVTQTPKHLITATGQRVTLRCSPRSGDLSVYWYQQSLDQGLQFLIQYYNGEERAKGNILERFSAQQFPDLHSELNLSSLELGDSALYFCASSVAMGGMAQYFGPGTRLTVL.

The chain couples TRBV9 to TRBJ1-1; TRBD1 is a possible D gene (5 bases). The ends were cut back, 0 bases at V and 3 bases at J, with 15 bases in the middle. Germline CDR1 and CDR2: SGDLS and YYNGEE. The CDR3 totals 16 residues. The CDR3 protein is CASSVAPTESYTEAFF. The DNA of the CDR3 is TGTGCCAGCAGCGTAGCCCCGACAGAGAGTTACACTGAAGCTTTCTTT. Full variable domain (remainder filled in from reference TRBV9 and TRBJ1-1): DSGVTQTPKHLITATGQRVTLRCSPRSGDLSVYWYQQSLDQGLQFLIQYYNGEERAKGNILERFSAQQFPDLHSELNLSSLELGDSALYFCASSVAPTESYTEAFFGQGTRLTVV.

The chain couples TRBV30 to TRBJ1-6; tentative D call: TRBD1 (6 bases). V lost 2 bases and J 0 bases, leaving 11 bases between the germline ends. CDR3 length: 16 amino acids. Looked up from germline, CDR1 is GTSNPN and CDR2 is SVGIG (reference sequence). In nucleotides, the CDR3 is TGTGCCTGGAGTCCAGGGGCGAGCTCCTATAATTCACCCCTCCACTTT. It translates to CAWSPGASSYNSPLHF.

The chain links TRBV6-5 to TRBJ2-7; TRBD1 matches 9 bases. The germline CDR1 and CDR2 sequences are MNHEY and SVGAGI. The CDR3 is 15 amino acids. Trimming removed 4 bases from V and 5 bases from J; junction bases left unmatched: 9. CDR3 protein: CASSSDRGVRNEQYF. The CDR3 DNA is TGTGCCAGCAGTTCCGACAGGGGGGTAAGAAACGAGCAGTACTTC.

This chain links TRBV5-4 with TRBJ2-1; 7 positions agree with TRBD2. Losses at the gene ends were 6 bases for V and 7 bases for J; bases not matched to a gene: 22. The CDR3 has 18 residues. The V gene's germline CDR1 is SGHNT and CDR2 YYREEE (reference sequence). The CDR3 coding sequence is TGTGCCAGCATGTGGGCCGTGGACCCGGGACTATTCGGTAATGAGCAGTTCTTC. Its translation: CASMWAVDPGLFGNEQFF.

The rearrangement joins TRBV19 to TRBJ2-1; 12 nucleotides align to TRBD2. The CDR3 is 16 amino acids. Germline V gene lookup returns CDR1 LNHDA and CDR2 SQIVND (reference sequence). The V segment lost 7 bases and the J segment 6 bases; nucleotides outside the gene matches: 10. The CDR3 loop is CASIPSGRASINEQFF. The DNA of the CDR3 is TGTGCCAGTATCCCTAGCGGGAGGGCATCTATCAATGAGCAGTTCTTC.

In its sample, this clone was seen a few times. This CDR3 reads CASSFNRENSPLHF. The CDR3 DNA reads as TGTGCCAGCAGTTTCAACAGGGAAAATTCACCCCTCCACTTT. This chain links TRBV27 with TRBJ1-6; D is possibly TRBD1 (6 bases). Trimming took 3 bases from V and 7 from J, leaving 10 bases between them. The CDR3 spans 14 residues. CDR1 is MNHEY, CDR2 SMNVEV, per germline (reference sequence).

The rearrangement uses TRBV7-7 and TRBJ2-2; TRBD1 might be the D (6 bases). The germline V gene encodes CDR1 SSHAT and CDR2 FNYEAQ (reference sequence). This CDR3 is built from 14 residues. Trimming removed 5 bases at V and 5 bases at J, with 12 bases between. The CDR3 DNA is TGTGCCAGCAGCCGTACTACAGGGACCGGGGAGCTGTTTTTT. Translated: CASSRTTGTGELFF.

The gene calls are TRBV6-1 and TRBJ2-2; D may be TRBD2 (6 bases). The germline V and J ends were trimmed by 3 bases and 9 bases, with 17 bases remaining between them. The CDR3 is 15 residues long. CDR1 and CDR2 (germline): MNHNS, SASEGT. This CDR3 is CASSDLSLARRELFF. Written as DNA, the CDR3 is TGTGCCAGCAGTGATTTAAGCCTAGCGAGAAGGGAGCTGTTTTTT.

On this clone itself: At one end, the junction sequence differs from germline, possibly due to a read error. The chain combines TRBV28 with TRBJ2-2, with a tentative D call TRBD1 (5 bases). The V gene's germline CDR1 is MDHEN and CDR2 SYDVKM. CDR3 size: 18 residues. This chain's CDR3 is CASSFGFRKTEDTGELFF. The CDR3 bases are TGTGCCAGCAGTTTTGGGTTCAGGAAAACCGAGGACACCGGAGAGCTGTTTTTT.

The chain is built from TRBV2 and TRBJ1-2; D is ambiguous. The V end was cut by 4 bases, the J end by 2 bases, with 5 bases between. The germline V gene has CDR1 SNHLY and CDR2 FYNNEI. This CDR3 comprises 12 residues. The CDR3 DNA follows: TGTGCCAGCAGTGCTGAGAACTATGGCTACACCTTC. This translates into CASSAENYGYTF.

This chain links TRBV4-1 with TRBJ1-2, with a tentative D call TRBD1 (6 bases). The CDR3 extends over 16 amino acids. The V end lost 1 base, the J end lost 2 bases, and 14 bases lay between the germline ends. Germline CDR1 MGHRA, CDR2 YSYEKL. CDR3 sequence: CASSQVPTGGNYGYTF. The CDR3 nucleotides are TGCGCCAGCAGCCAAGTTCCGACAGGTGGGAACTATGGCTACACCTTC.

J is TRBJ2-7 and V is TRBV9, with D possibly TRBD1 on 6 matching bases. Germline CDR1 and CDR2: SGDLS and YYNGEE. V was clipped by 4 bases and J by 5 bases, with 13 bases between them. The CDR3 has 13 residues. The CDR3 DNA is TGTGCCAGCAGCCCGGACAGTCGCAACGAGCAGTACTTC. Amino acids: CASSPDSRNEQYF.

The V call is TRBV19, the J call TRBJ2-4; weak D call: TRBD1 (5 bases). The ends were cut back, 7 bases at V and 7 bases at J, with 8 bases in the middle. The CDR3 covers 11 residues. Germline values: CDR1 LNHDA, CDR2 SQIVND (reference sequence). DNA of the CDR3: TGTGCCAGTAAATCAGGGAACATTCAGTACTTC. Residues: CASKSGNIQYF.

The chain couples TRBV19 to TRBJ1-2; 11 bases are a match to TRBD1. In germline, CDR1 is LNHDA, CDR2 SQIVND (reference sequence). The ends lost 3 bases at V and 3 bases at J; junction bases unmatched: 0. The CDR3 is made up of 14 amino acids. This CDR3 is CASSMGQGDYGYTF. In DNA, the CDR3 is TGTGCCAGTAGTATGGGACAGGGGGACTATGGCTACACCTTC.

This chain connects TRBV25-1 to TRBJ2-2, with 14 bases matching TRBD2. Germline CDR1 MGHDK, CDR2 SYGVNS. This CDR3 has 17 amino acids. J lost 3 bases, V lost 6 bases, and 6 bases had no gene match. The chain's CDR3 is CASRRTSGGLDTGELFF. The CDR3, as DNA: TGTGCCAGCAGAAGGACTAGCGGGGGGCTCGACACCGGGGAGCTGTTTTTT. Based on the CDR3 plus reference TRBV25-1 and TRBJ2-2, the full variable domain is EADIYQTPRYLVIGTGKKITLECSQTMGHDKMYWYQQDPGMELHLIHYSYGVNSTEKGDLSSESTVSRIRTEHFPLTLESARPSHTSQYLCASRRTSGGLDTGELFFGEGSRLTVL.

This clone occurred once. This rearrangement joins TRBV5-5 to TRBJ1-5; D gene unclear. From germline, CDR1 is SGHKS and CDR2 YYEKEE (reference sequence). Trimming took off 3 bases at V and 4 bases at J, with 11 bases between the two ends. The CDR3 extends over 14 amino acids. CDR3 coding DNA: TGTGCCAGCAGCTCACTACCCTCAAATCAGCCCCAGCATTTT. It codes for CASSSLPSNQPQHF.

The chain couples TRBV27 to TRBJ2-1; tentatively, D is TRBD1 (6 bases). Germline CDR1 MNHEY, CDR2 SMNVEV (reference sequence). This CDR3 is built from 12 residues. Trimming stripped 10 bases from V and 4 bases from J, with 11 bases between. The CDR3 bases are TGTGCCACCGAGGACAGATACAATGAGCAGTTCTTC. It translates to CATEDRYNEQFF.

This rearrangement joins TRBV2 to TRBJ2-3; 13 bases agree with TRBD2. The ends lost 1 base at V and 0 bases at J; junction bases unmatched: 4. Germline CDR1 and CDR2: SNHLY and FYNNEI. There are 18 residues in the CDR3. CDR3 sequence reads: CASSEEGLAGWSTDTQYF. Here the CDR3 DNA reads TGTGCCAGCAGTGAAGAGGGACTAGCGGGGTGGAGCACAGATACGCAGTATTTT.

The DNA of the CDR3 is TGTGCCAGCTCAAGTCAGACAAAGCAAGAGACCCAGTACTTC. Its protein product is CASSSQTKQETQYF. The genes are TRBV18 and TRBJ2-5; the D is unclear. Germline CDR1 and CDR2: KGHSH and LQKENI. CDR3 length: 14 residues. Trimming stripped 5 bases from V and 2 bases from J, with 12 bases between.